Listed below are T cell receptor beta chains from one sample, sequenced in a study of monozygotic twins with inflammatory bowel disease. Reanalyzing the 5' RACE reads, TCRdb keeps one entry per CDR3 protein, without DNA. The sample spans approximately 400,000 distinct CDR3 sequences; the ten largest clones claim 2% to 2.5%. Sequenced material: blood. All receptors derive from a human donor with ulcerative colitis or Crohn's disease, or a healthy co-twin of an affected twin (not recorded which). The CDR3 runs from the conserved cysteine through the conserved F or W.

TRBJ2-6 TRBV9 CASSLGEPGANVLTF
TRBJ2-7 TRBV5-1 CASSLLRDSPYEQYF
TRBJ1-6 TRBV6-1 CASSDKVPRNSPLHF
TRBJ2-7 TRBV5-3 CARSSGGRADSYEQYF
TRBJ2-6 TRBV7-9 CASGVGANVLTF
TRBJ2-5 TRBV30 CAWSRTSGQETQYF
TRBJ2-1 TRBV7-8 CASSLGSASGRQFF
TRBJ2-3 TRBV20-1 CSASALAGKGDTQYF
TRBJ1-1 TRBV7-2 CASTPGQGHSEAFF
TRBJ2-2 TRBV28 CASSPQPGQGNTGELFF
TRBJ2-5 TRBV27 CASSPLGLAGVETQYF
TRBJ1-5 TRBV6-9 CASRTIQGENQPQHF
TRBJ2-1 TRBV6-2/TRBV6-3 CASSTPLASEQFF
TRBJ1-5 TRBV2 CASSGTGYSNQPQHF
TRBJ1-5 TRBV14 CASSQSGPGRNQPQHF
TRBJ2-7 TRBV7-9 CASSLSLNEQYF
TRBJ2-7 TRBV5-1 CASPQRQGAQKSYEQYF
TRBJ2-1 TRBV4-2 CASSTRRSYNEQFF
TRBJ2-1 TRBV30 CAWSPGVYNEQFF
TRBJ2-3 TRBV30 CAWRRGGSSTDTQYF
TRBJ1-1 TRBV7-6 CASSLAVPDKNTEAFF
TRBJ1-5 TRBV3-1 CASSQNPGGGNQPQHF
TRBJ2-1 TRBV5-1 CASRGGQSDEQFF
TRBJ1-3 TRBV9 CASSVAQAGNTIYF
TRBJ2-1 TRBV14 CASSPLPGSYNEQFF
TRBJ2-2 TRBV27 CASTLASGRNTGELFF
TRBJ2-3 TRBV7-2 CASSLVQGLSADTQYF
TRBJ2-7 TRBV5-8 CASSLRGVRSYEQYF
TRBJ1-5 TRBV5-5 CASSLGGPGSNQPQHF
TRBJ1-2 TRBV5-5 CASSLQENYGYTF
TRBJ2-3 TRBV15 CATSRSTDTQYF
TRBJ2-7 TRBV7-9 CASSYQASYEQYF
TRBJ1-1 TRBV29-1 CSVGGPRVGAFF
TRBJ2-1 TRBV20-1 CSAGTSGRGNEQFF
TRBJ2-7 TRBV7-9 CASRSGTYEQYF
TRBJ2-2 TRBV7-2 CASSLVPATGELFF
TRBJ1-1 TRBV19 CASSIMGMNTEAFF
TRBJ1-5 TRBV12-3/TRBV12-4 CASSLREGEGQPQHF
TRBJ2-7 TRBV27 CASSYGAVSEQYF
TRBJ1-2 TRBV7-9 CASSLGGWGYTF
TRBJ2-1 TRBV5-1 CASSEGGYEQFF
TRBJ1-3 TRBV7-9 CASSTMGAGNTIYF
TRBJ2-7 TRBV28 CASSFGDTSYEQYF
TRBJ1-6 TRBV28 CASSFPGTANSPLHF
TRBJ2-7 TRBV5-1 CASSLEPSRGERFYYEQYF
TRBJ2-7 TRBV3-1 CASSLSGGRAYEQYF
TRBJ2-3 TRBV7-2 CASSLAGSGDTQYF
TRBJ2-6 TRBV6-1 CASSKQSGGLFSGANVLTF
TRBJ2-4 TRBV6-2/TRBV6-3 CASSWDLKAKNIQYF
TRBJ2-7 TRBV7-9 CASSATGTGGYEQYF
TRBJ2-3 TRBV5-1 CASSFSGGRADTQYF
TRBJ2-5 TRBV6-1 CASSRGSAVQETQYF